This TCR beta chain was sequenced during a study of read filtering for tumor transcriptome and immune sequencing. Germline V gene lookup returns CDR1 ENHRY and CDR2 SYGVKD. The CDR3 spans 14 residues. V was cut by 7 bases and J by 1 base, with 13 bases left in between. This clonotype was counted at least ten times. The library was built from about 400 ng RNA with molecular barcoded adaptors for alpha/delta and beta/gamma chains. MiXCR was run by TCRdb on the reads, yielding one entry per CDR3 protein. The sample consists of tens of thousands of distinct CDR3 sequences, roughly 21% of them appearing once.

Sequenced: a population of CD138-negative cells sorted from bone marrow. The chain combines TRBV10-3 with TRBJ2-5, with D perhaps matching TRBD2 (6 bases). This receptor was identified in a donor at least 40 years old with multiple myeloma. The CDR3 bases are TGTGCCATCACCTTGGACTACATCCAAGAGACCCAGTACTTC. Its protein product is CAITLDYIQETQYF.